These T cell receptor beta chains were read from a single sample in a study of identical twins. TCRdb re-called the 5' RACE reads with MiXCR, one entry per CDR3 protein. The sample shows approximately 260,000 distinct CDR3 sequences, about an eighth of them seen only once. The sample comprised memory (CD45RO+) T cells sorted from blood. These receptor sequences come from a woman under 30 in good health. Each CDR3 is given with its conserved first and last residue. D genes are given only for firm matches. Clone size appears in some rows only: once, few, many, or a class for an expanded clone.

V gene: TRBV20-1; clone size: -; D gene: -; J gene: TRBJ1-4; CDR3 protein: CAYRGQTNEKLFF; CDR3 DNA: TGCGCCTATCGGGGGCAGACGAATGAAAAACTGTTTTTT
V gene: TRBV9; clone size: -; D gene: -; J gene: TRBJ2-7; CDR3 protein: CASSPSTVSSYEQYF; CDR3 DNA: TGTGCCAGCAGCCCATCGACCGTTAGCTCCTACGAGCAGTACTTC
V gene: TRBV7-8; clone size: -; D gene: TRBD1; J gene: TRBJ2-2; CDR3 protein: CASSFGTGYTGELFF; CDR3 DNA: TGTGCCAGCAGCTTCGGGACAGGGTACACCGGGGAGCTGTTTTTT
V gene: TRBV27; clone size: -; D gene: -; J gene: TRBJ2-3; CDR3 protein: CARVKANTDTQYF; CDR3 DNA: TGTGCCAGGGTAAAAGCCAACACAGATACGCAGTATTTT
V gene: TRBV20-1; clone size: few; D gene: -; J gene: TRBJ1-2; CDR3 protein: CSARRDMGYTF; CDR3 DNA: TGCAGTGCTCGCAGGGATATGGGCTACACCTTC
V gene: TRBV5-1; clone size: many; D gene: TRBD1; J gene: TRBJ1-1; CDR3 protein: CASSNQQGSGAFF; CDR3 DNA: TGCGCCAGCAGCAATCAACAGGGGTCGGGTGCTTTCTTT
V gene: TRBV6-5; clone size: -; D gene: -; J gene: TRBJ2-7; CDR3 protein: CASSYSRQSSYEQYF; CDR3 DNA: TGTGCCAGCAGTTACTCGAGGCAGAGCTCCTACGAGCAGTACTTC
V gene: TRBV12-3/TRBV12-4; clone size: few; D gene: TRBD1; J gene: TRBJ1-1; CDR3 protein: CASSFRTGGMRGEAFF; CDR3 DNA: TGTGCCAGCAGTTTTAGGACAGGGGGTATGAGGGGTGAAGCTTTCTTT
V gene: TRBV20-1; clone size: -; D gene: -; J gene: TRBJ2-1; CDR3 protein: CSSSRGVSYNEQFF; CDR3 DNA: TGCAGTTCCAGTCGCGGCGTCTCCTACAATGAGCAGTTCTTC
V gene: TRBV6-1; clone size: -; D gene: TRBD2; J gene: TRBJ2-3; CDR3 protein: CASSNPVGGGPDTQYF; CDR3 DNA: TGTGCCAGCAGCAATCCGGTGGGCGGGGGGCCAGATACGCAGTATTTT
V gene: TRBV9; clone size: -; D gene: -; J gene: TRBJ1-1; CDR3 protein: CASSVGQGGNPRAEAFF; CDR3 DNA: TGTGCCAGCAGCGTAGGGCAGGGAGGCAACCCGAGGGCTGAAGCTTTCTTT
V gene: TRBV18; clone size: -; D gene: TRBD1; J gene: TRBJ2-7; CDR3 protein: CASSHRTGPSSYEQYF; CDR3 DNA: TGTGCCAGCTCACATAGGACAGGGCCGAGCTCCTACGAGCAGTACTTC
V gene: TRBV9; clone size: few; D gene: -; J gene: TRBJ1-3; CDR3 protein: CASSVALDRLSGNTIYF; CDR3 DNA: TGTGCCAGCAGCGTAGCCCTCGACAGGCTCTCTGGAAACACCATATATTTT
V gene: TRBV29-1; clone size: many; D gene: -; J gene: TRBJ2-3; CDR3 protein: CSVEWETDTQYF; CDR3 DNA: TGCAGCGTTGAATGGGAGACAGATACGCAGTATTTT
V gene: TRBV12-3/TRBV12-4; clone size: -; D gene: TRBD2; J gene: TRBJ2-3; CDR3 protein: CASSYRGTSGTDTQYF; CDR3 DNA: TGTGCCAGCAGTTACAGAGGGACTAGCGGGACAGATACGCAGTATTTT
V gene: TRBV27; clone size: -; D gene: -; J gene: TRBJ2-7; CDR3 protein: CASSDSGVRTGAPYEQYF; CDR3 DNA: TGTGCCAGCAGTGATAGCGGGGTGCGGACAGGGGCCCCCTACGAGCAGTACTTC
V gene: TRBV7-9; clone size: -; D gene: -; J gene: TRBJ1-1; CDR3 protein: CASSPAGTTEAFF; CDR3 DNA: TGTGCCAGCAGCCCCGCAGGGACCACTGAAGCTTTCTTT
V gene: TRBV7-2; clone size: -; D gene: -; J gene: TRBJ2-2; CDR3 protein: CASSSVPTGELFF; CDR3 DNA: TGTGCCAGCAGCTCGGTCCCCACCGGGGAGCTGTTTTTT
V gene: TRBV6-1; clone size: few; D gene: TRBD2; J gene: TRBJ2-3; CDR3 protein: CASTREGRGTDTQYF; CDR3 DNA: TGTGCCAGCACCAGGGAGGGCCGAGGCACAGATACGCAGTATTTT
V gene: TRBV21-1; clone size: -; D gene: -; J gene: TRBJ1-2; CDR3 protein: CASSKEADGYGYTF; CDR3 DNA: TGTGCCAGCAGCAAAGAAGCGGACGGCTATGGCTACACCTTC
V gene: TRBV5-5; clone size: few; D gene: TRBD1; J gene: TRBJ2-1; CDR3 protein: CASSLGQGLYNEQFF; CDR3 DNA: TGTGCCAGCAGCTTGGGACAGGGGCTTTACAATGAGCAGTTCTTC
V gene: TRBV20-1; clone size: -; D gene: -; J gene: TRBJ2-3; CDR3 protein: CSTAEQGTDTQYF; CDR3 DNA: TGCAGTACCGCGGAACAGGGCACAGATACGCAGTATTTT
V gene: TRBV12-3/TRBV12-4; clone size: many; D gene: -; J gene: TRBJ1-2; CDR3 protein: CASGAPRGYTF; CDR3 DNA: TGTGCTTCAGGGGCCCCGCGAGGCTACACCTTC
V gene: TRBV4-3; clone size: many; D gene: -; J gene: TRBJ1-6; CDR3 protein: CASSQSGTVNSPLHF; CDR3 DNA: TGCGCCAGCAGCCAATCAGGGACGGTTAATTCACCCCTCCACTTT
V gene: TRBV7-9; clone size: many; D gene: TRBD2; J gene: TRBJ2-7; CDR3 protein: CASSLALAGEYYEQYF; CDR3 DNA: TGTGCCAGCAGCTTAGCCCTAGCGGGAGAGTACTACGAGCAGTACTTC
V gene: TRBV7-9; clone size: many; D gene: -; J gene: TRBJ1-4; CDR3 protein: CASSLSQSNEKLFF; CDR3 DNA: TGTGCCAGCAGCTTATCCCAGAGTAATGAAAAACTGTTTTTT
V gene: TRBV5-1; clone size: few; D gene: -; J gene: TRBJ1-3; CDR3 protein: CASSPGTGGNTIYF; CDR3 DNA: TGCGCCAGCAGCCCCGGGACGGGCGGAAACACCATATATTTT
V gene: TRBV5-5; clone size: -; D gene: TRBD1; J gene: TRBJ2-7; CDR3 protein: CASSLVGDRLHF; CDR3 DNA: TGTGCCAGCAGCTTGGTTGGGGACAGACTTCACTTC
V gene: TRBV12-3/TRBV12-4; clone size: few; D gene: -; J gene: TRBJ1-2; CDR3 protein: CASTQGRTNYGYTF; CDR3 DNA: TGTGCCAGCACCCAGGGACGGACGAACTATGGCTACACCTTC
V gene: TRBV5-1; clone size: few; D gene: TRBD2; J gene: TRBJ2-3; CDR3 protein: CASSPGTSGGDTQYF; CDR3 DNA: TGCGCCAGCAGCCCCGGGACTAGCGGGGGGGATACGCAGTATTTT
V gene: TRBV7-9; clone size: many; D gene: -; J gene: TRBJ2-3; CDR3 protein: CASSPPFRRGLDTQYF; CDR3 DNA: TGTGCCAGCAGCCCCCCTTTCCGAAGGGGCCTAGATACGCAGTATTTT
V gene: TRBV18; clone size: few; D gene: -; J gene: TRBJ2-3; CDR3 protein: CASSPPNTGGDTQYF; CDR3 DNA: TGTGCCAGCTCACCACCAAACACTGGCGGAGATACGCAGTATTTT
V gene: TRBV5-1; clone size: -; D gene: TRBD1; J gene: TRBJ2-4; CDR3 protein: CASSLGGGQNIQYF; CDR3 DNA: TGCGCCAGCAGCTTGGGAGGGGGCCAAAACATTCAGTACTTC
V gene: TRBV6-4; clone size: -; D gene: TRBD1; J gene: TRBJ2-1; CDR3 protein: CASSDSGDSLFF; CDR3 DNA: TGTGCCAGCAGTGACTCTGGGGACAGTCTGTTCTTC
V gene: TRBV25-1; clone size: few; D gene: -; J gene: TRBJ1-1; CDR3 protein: CASSEFSSKNTEAFF; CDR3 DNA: TGTGCCAGCAGTGAATTCTCGTCCAAGAACACTGAAGCTTTCTTT
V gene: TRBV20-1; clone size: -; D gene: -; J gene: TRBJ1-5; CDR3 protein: CSASLFTYSNQPQHF; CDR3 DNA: TGCAGTGCTAGCTTGTTTACGTATAGCAATCAGCCCCAGCATTTT
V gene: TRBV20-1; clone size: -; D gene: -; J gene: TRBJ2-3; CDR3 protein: CSARAGGQGDTQYF; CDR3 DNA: TGCAGTGCTAGAGCGGGGGGCCAAGGGGATACGCAGTATTTT
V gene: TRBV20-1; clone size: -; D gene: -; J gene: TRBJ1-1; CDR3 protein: CSARDYENTEAFF; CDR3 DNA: TGCAGTGCTAGAGATTACGAGAACACTGAAGCTTTCTTT
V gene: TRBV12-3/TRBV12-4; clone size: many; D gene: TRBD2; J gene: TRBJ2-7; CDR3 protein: CASSIDKGLGGHGSLYEQYF; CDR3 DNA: TGTGCCAGCAGTATTGATAAGGGACTAGGGGGTCACGGGAGCCTCTACGAGCAGTACTTC
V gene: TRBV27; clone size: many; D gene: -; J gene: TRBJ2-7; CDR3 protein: CASSPGHWSSYEQYF; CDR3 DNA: TGTGCCAGCAGTCCTGGACACTGGAGCTCCTACGAGCAGTACTTC
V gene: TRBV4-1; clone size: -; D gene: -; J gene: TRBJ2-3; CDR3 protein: CASSQEGYTDTQYF; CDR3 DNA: TGCGCCAGCAGCCAAGAGGGGTACACAGATACGCAGTATTTT
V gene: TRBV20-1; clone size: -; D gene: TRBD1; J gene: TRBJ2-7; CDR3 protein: CSARVFGQVADEQYF; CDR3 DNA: TGCAGTGCTAGAGTCTTCGGACAGGTTGCCGACGAGCAGTACTTC
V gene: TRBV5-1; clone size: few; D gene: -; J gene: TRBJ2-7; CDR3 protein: CASSLVQYEQYF; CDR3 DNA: TGCGCCAGCAGCTTGGTGCAGTACGAGCAGTACTTC
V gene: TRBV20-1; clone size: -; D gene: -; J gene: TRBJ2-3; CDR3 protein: CSAVMSPSTDTQYF; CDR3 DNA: TGCAGTGCCGTTATGAGCCCGAGCACAGATACGCAGTATTTT
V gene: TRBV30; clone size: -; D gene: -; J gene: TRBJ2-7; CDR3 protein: CAWGLRGRRPSYEQYF; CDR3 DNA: TGTGCCTGGGGCCTGCGCGGGCGTCGACCTTCCTACGAGCAGTACTTC
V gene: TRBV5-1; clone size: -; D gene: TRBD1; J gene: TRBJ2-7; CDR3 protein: CASSSDTPGQGTPYEQYF; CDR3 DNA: TGCGCCAGCAGCTCCGATACTCCGGGACAGGGGACCCCCTACGAGCAGTACTTC
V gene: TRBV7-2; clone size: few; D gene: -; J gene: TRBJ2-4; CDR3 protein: CASSLVGLAKNIQYF; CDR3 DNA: TGTGCCAGCAGCTTAGTTGGCTTAGCCAAAAACATTCAGTACTTC
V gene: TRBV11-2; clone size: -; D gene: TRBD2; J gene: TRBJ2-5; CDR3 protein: CASSLVLAGGRSQETQYF; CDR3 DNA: TGTGCCAGCAGCTTAGTTCTAGCGGGGGGCCGAAGCCAAGAGACCCAGTACTTC